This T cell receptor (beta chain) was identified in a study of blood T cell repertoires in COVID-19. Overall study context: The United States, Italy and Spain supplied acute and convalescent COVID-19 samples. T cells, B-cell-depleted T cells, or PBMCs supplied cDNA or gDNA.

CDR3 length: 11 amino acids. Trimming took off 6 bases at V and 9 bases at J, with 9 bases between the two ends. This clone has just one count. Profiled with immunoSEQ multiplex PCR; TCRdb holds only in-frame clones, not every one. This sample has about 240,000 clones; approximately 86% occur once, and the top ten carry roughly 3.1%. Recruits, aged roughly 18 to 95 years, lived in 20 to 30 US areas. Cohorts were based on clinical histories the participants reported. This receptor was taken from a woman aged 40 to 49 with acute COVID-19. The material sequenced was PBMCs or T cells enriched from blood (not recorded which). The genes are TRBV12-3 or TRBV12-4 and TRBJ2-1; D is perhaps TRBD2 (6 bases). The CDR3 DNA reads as TGTGCCAGCAGAGGGCGGGGTGAGCAGTTCTTC. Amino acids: CASRGRGEQFF.